This TCR beta chain is from a study of blood T cell repertoires in COVID-19. Study-level information: The analysed material was cDNA or gDNA that came from T cells, B-cell-depleted T cells, or PBMCs.

Cohorts were determined from participant-reported clinical history. Exposed study participants had met a COVID-19 case within 2 weeks before entry. Original methodology: Reference gene primer amplification in the assay estimated nucleated cell counts. Measured with immunoSEQ multiplex PCR; TCRdb has only the in-frame clones, and not every one. The DNA gave D and trimming, while V, J and clone size come from that table. The sample lists a few hundred thousand clones, about 88% occurring once. This CDR3 has 13 residues. From germline, CDR1 is DFQATT and CDR2 SNEGSKA (reference sequence). V shed 3 bases and J shed 0 bases, with 9 bases lying between them.

The TCR comes from a woman aged 30 to 39 who had been exposed to COVID-19. This chain uses TRBV20-1 with TRBJ2-7; D remains unclear. The sample comprised PBMCs or T cells enriched from blood (not recorded which). The CDR3 DNA reads TGCAGTGCTAGTCCGCACTTCTCCTACGAGCAGTACTTC. Translation gives CSASPHFSYEQYF.